This record concerns one TCR beta chain sequence. Its antigen remains unknown. The CDR3 consists of 13 residues. V gave up 7 bases and J gave up 6 bases, with 15 bases separating them. Germline V gives CDR1 LNHDA, CDR2 SQIVND (reference sequence). The record originates from a study of blood T cells in healthy people across ages. General study findings and limits: Per million T cells, TCR beta diversity dropped roughly linearly as age increased. PBMCs went unsorted, and a conclusive naive versus antigen-experienced comparison was therefore prevented.

Donors were systemically healthy Caucasian individuals from Russia aged about 6 to 95 years. Sample-barcoded 5' priming and a J-beta primer mix drove a second PCR of about 6 to 12 cycles. TCRdb reprocessed the 5' RACE reads via MiXCR and lists one record per CDR3 protein. Of about 1.5 million distinct CDR3 sequences listed, 40% to 45% are singletons. Sequenced sample: blood. The TCR sequence derives from a woman under 30 in good health. V gene TRBV19 combines with J gene TRBJ1-2, with D possibly TRBD1 on 5 matching bases. Here the CDR3 reads CASKSPGVHGYTF. DNA for the CDR3: TGTGCCAGTAAGTCGCCGGGGGTCCATGGCTACACCTTC.